This T cell receptor beta chain was identified during a study of immune aging and cytomegalovirus after organ transplant (dated by TCRdb to the early 2020s). Notes on the research overall: Every transplant recipient was given three-drug immunosuppression consisting of prednisone, tacrolimus, and mycophenolate.

On the study overall, not on this receptor specifically: Following viremia, aged-phenotype cells rose post-transplant in clones of any size, with the rise occurring earlier in large clones (days 200-264) than in small clones. TEMRA cells made up a larger share of large clones, and the seven largest clones (roughly 2,000 cells) gained aged and TEMRA cells while losing TCM cells. CD57 was not measured in the sequencing data, so a conservative gene-based aging definition was used instead.

This clonotype showed up many times. What this receptor recognizes is not known. Qualities for individual bases were not recorded, and no much larger clone is one base off. The time point label, read with the paper, signifies: five sample-tagged time points from pre-transplant (day -1) to day 368 post-transplant, pooled. After thawing, PBMC were stimulated with a CMV IE-1 overlapping peptide library for more than 9 hours, with no transport inhibitors added. After being thawed and rested overnight, the cells were stimulated in R10 medium along with CD28/CD49d costimulation. The IE-1 peptide library was made up of 15-amino-acid peptides with 11-amino-acid overlaps. Samples from each time point were barcoded using BD Single-Cell Multiplexing Kit Sample Tags, then pooled and stained with oligo-conjugated anti-CD45RA and sorting antibodies. A BD FACSAria III was used to sort CMV-responsive CD8+CD137+ and CD4+CD154+ T cells at 4-way purity. Blood samples were drawn into EDTA vacutainers and processed by Ficoll gradient within 1-24 hours.

CDR1 and CDR2 are read off the germline V gene as SGHRS and YFSETQ. The CDR3 holds 17 amino acids from the cysteine to the phenylalanine. The retained sequence is limited to the CDR3, 51 bases, with the frame set at the first base. V trim: 4 bases; J trim: 5 bases; unmatched bases: 10. Library preparation employed single-cell sequencing. The sequencer was an Illumina NovaSeq 6000. The BD Rhapsody Targeted mRNA and AbSeq Reagent Kit, in a microwell format, was used for cell capture and library preparation. The libraries included TCR, sample tags, AbSeq, and targeted mRNA from the Human T-Cell Expression Panel, along with custom TOX and TOX2 primers. Sequencing of the libraries was performed on an Illumina NovaSeq. As for the original processing: The analysis covered approximately 9,900 cells in total, of which fewer than 8,500 were CD8 T cells and 4494 were CD8 T cells with an identifiable TCR CDR3. Raw data were processed with the BD Rhapsody Targeted Analysis Pipeline with V(D)J processing on the Seven Bridges Genomics platform. Quality control, Sample Tag demultiplexing with Lex-BDSMK, clone identification with VDJ Explorer, and Seurat clustering were performed in SeqGeq 1.6.0. A clone was considered non-expanded if it made up <1% of CD8 T cells, and considered a clonal expansion if it made up >2.5% of the sample. Through fastp at Q25 and MiXCR, TCRdb rebuilt clones from the public reads, retaining in-frame beta chains. Here each entry gathers all rows of one CDR3 protein and keeps the most common genes and DNA. The V and J calls and clone size come from TCRdb's table, not from the authors' own analysis. Counted in this sample were 20,000 to 25,000 distinct CDR3 sequences; 35% to 40% of them appeared once. The ten largest account for less than 30% of the sample.

The sequencing here drew on CMV peptide-activated CD4+ and CD8+ T cells sorted from blood, taken at five time points, pooled. The sample's cell subset or site label, decoded: sorted CD8+CD137+ and CD4+CD154+ T cells after about 12 h CMV IE-1 peptide stimulation. The sequence was obtained from a female donor who had a heart transplant and CMV viremia. The V gene is TRBV5-1 and the J gene is TRBJ2-5; the junction holds 14 bases that match TRBD2. The nucleotide sequence is given as TGCGCCAGCAGCACCCAAGGGACTAGCGGGAGCGGCGAGACCCAGTACTTC. Its protein is CASSTQGTSGSGETQYF.